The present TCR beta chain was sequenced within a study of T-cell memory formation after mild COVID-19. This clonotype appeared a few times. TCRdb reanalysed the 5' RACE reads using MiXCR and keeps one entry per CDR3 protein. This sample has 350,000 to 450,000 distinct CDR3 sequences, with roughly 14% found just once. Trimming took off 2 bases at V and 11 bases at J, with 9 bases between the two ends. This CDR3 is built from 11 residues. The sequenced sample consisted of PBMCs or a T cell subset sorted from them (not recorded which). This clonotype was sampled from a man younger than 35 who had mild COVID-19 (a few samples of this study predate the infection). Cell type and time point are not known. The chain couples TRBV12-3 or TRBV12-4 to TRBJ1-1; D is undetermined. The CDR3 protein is CASSLTGMAFF. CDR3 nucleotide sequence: TGTGCCAGCAGTTTAACGGGAATGGCTTTCTTT.